The rows below give T cell receptor beta chains drawn from one sample of a study of OX40 agonist ivuxolimab in advanced cancers. The assay was immunoSEQ multiplex PCR, and TCRdb's table has in-frame clones only and misses some. Altogether more than 60,000 clones are present, roughly 81% being singletons, with the ten largest covering around 1.7%. This sample comprised CD4+ or CD8+ T cells sorted from blood, obtained in a trial of the OX40 agonist ivuxolimab. The receptors shown here come from an adult with an advanced solid tumor such as melanoma, head and neck, liver or kidney cancer. Both conserved end residues are part of each CDR3. D genes are given only for firm matches. Expanded clones get a size class; other rows say once, few or many, or leave the size out.

d_gene,j_gene,v_gene,abundance,CDR3nt,CDR3aa
NA,TRBJ2-3,TRBV5-4,few,TGTGCCAGCAGCTTCGTTAGGGGGGGCACAGATACGCAGTATTTT,CASSFVRGGTDTQYF
TRBD1,TRBJ1-4,TRBV6-1,NA,TGTGCCAGCAGTGAAGGGGACAGGGTTAATGAAAAACTGTTTTTT,CASSEGDRVNEKLFF
NA,TRBJ2-4,TRBV4-1,NA,TGCGCCAGCAGCCAAGTAGGAGTATACCTACCAACGGTTGCCAAAAACATTCAGTACTTC,CASSQVGVYLPTVAKNIQYF
NA,TRBJ2-3,TRBV4-1,NA,TGCGCCAGCAGCCAAGTTAACTTAATCAGCACAGATACGCAGTATTTT,CASSQVNLISTDTQYF
NA,TRBJ2-1,TRBV10-3,NA,TGTGCCATCAGTGAAGGGGTTAGCTCCTACAATGAGCAGTTCTTC,CAISEGVSSYNEQFF
NA,TRBJ1-1,TRBV11-2,NA,TGTGCCAGCAGCTTTAATCCTGGGGGGGGGACTGAAGCTTTCTTT,CASSFNPGGGTEAFF
TRBD2,TRBJ2-7,TRBV25-1,NA,TGTGCCAGCAGTGAAAATCCTCCTAGCGGTGAAAACTACGAGCAGTACTTC,CASSENPPSGENYEQYF
NA,TRBJ2-3,TRBV28,NA,TGTGCCAGCAGTCAGAGAGATACGCAGTATTTT,CASSQRDTQYF
NA,TRBJ1-5,TRBV30,NA,TGTGCCTGGAGTGTACCGGGGGGGCCCCAGCATTTT,CAWSVPGGPQHF
TRBD1,TRBJ2-3,TRBV5-4,NA,TGTGCCAGCAGCAAGGGGGCTTTCCTGGATACGCAGTATTTT,CASSKGAFLDTQYF
NA,TRBJ2-3,TRBV12-5,NA,TGTGCTAGTGGTTTGGATCTGGGAGAAAGGACTATTAGCACAGATACGCAGTATTTT,CASGLDLGERTISTDTQYF
NA,TRBJ1-1,TRBV7-9,NA,TGTGCCAGCAGCCAAACAAACCGGAGGAACACTGAAGCTTTCTTT,CASSQTNRRNTEAFF
TRBD1,TRBJ1-4,TRBV7-6,NA,TGTGCCAGCAGCTTGGGACAGGAAAAACTGTTTTTT,CASSLGQEKLFF
NA,TRBJ2-5,TRBV6-1,NA,TGTGCCAGCAGTGAGCTGAGCAGGTTCGAGGGTTGGGAGACCCAGTACTTC,CASSELSRFEGWETQYF
TRBD1,TRBJ2-7,TRBV18,NA,TGTGCCAGCTCACCACCTCTCCTCCGAGGGACAGAAACCTACGAGCAGTACTTC,CASSPPLLRGTETYEQYF
TRBD2,TRBJ2-1,TRBV7-8,NA,TGTGCCAGCAGCGCCCCCTTGCGGGGGGCCAATGAGCAGTTCTTC,CASSAPLRGANEQFF
NA,TRBJ2-1,TRBV10-3,NA,TGTGCCGCCTCTCGGGGCACAGCGAACAATGAGCAGTTCTTC,CAASRGTANNEQFF
TRBD2,TRBJ2-7,TRBV13,few,TGTGCCAGCAGCTTAGTCCGGGGGGACGAGCAGTACTTC,CASSLVRGDEQYF
TRBD2,TRBJ2-7,TRBV6-5,NA,TGTGCCAGCAGCCTCGTCTGGACTAGCTCCTACGAGCAGTACTTC,CASSLVWTSSYEQYF
TRBD1,TRBJ1-6,TRBV19,NA,TGTGCCAGTAGTATCCCCGACAGGGGATCTGGTAATTCACCCCTCCACTTT,CASSIPDRGSGNSPLHF
NA,TRBJ1-6,TRBV2,few,TGTGCCACCACCTGGCAAGACGGGAATTCACCCCTCCACTTT,CATTWQDGNSPLHF
TRBD1,TRBJ1-2,TRBV5-6,many,TGTGCCAGCAGCTTGGGACAGGGGAACTATGGCTACACCTTC,CASSLGQGNYGYTF
TRBD1,TRBJ1-1,TRBV2,NA,TGTGCCAGCAGTAAAAGGACAGGAATGAACACTGAAGCTTTCTTT,CASSKRTGMNTEAFF
NA,TRBJ1-1,TRBV28,NA,TGTGCCAGCAGTTTGCCGGGTGCATTACTGGGGACAAACAATGAAGCTTTCTTT,CASSLPGALLGTNNEAFF
TRBD1,TRBJ2-1,TRBV7-6,NA,TGTGCCAGCAGCTTAGTGACAGGGGGCTTGAATGAGCAGTTCTTC,CASSLVTGGLNEQFF
NA,TRBJ2-7,TRBV23-1,NA,TGCGCCAGCAGGAGGGCAATGCACCCGGGACATCCTTACGAGCAGTACTTC,CASRRAMHPGHPYEQYF
NA,TRBJ1-5,TRBV19,NA,TGTGCCAGTAGTATGCGGACGGACCATAGCAATCAGCCCCAGCATTTT,CASSMRTDHSNQPQHF